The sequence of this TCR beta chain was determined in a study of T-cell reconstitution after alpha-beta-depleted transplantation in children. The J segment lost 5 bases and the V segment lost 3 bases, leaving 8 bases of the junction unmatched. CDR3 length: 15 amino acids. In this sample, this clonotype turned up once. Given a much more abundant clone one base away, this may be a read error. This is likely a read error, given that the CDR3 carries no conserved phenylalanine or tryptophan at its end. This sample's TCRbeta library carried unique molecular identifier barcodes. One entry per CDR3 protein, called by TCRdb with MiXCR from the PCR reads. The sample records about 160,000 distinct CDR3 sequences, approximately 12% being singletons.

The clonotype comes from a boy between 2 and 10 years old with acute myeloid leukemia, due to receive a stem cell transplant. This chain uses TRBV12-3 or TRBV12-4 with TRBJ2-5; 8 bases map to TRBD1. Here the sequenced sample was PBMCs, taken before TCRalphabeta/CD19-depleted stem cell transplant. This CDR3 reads CASSLRQGIWETQYS. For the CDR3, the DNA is TGTGCCAGCAGTTTGAGACAGGGGATTTGGGAGACCCAGTACTCC.